Below, 3 T cell receptor beta chains from the same sample are listed, as sequenced in a study of monozygotic twins with inflammatory bowel disease. Following a re-call of the 5' RACE reads, TCRdb has one entry per CDR3 protein and lacks DNA. In all, the sample yields tens of thousands of distinct CDR3 sequences. The source material was blood. The receptors were sampled from a human donor with ulcerative colitis or Crohn's disease, or a healthy co-twin of an affected twin (not recorded which).

The rearrangement joins TRBV19 to TRBJ1-2. The CDR3 spans 15 residues. Germline V gene sequence: CDR1 LNHDA, CDR2 SQIVND (reference sequence). Here the CDR3 reads CASRTGRASSYGYTF.

The chain uses TRBV5-5 and TRBJ1-3; absent DNA, TCRdb's TRBD1 call cannot be checked. The germline V gene has CDR1 SGHKS and CDR2 YYEKEE (reference sequence). This CDR3 region has 15 residues. CDR3 sequence: CASSGAGSIGNTIYF.

The chain has TRBV10-3 and TRBJ2-2; TCRdb gives TRBD2 as the D gene, but with no DNA this cannot be confirmed. The V gene's germline CDR1 is ENHRY and CDR2 SYGVKD. The CDR3 runs to 15 residues. This chain's CDR3 is CAISEWEGFTGELFF.